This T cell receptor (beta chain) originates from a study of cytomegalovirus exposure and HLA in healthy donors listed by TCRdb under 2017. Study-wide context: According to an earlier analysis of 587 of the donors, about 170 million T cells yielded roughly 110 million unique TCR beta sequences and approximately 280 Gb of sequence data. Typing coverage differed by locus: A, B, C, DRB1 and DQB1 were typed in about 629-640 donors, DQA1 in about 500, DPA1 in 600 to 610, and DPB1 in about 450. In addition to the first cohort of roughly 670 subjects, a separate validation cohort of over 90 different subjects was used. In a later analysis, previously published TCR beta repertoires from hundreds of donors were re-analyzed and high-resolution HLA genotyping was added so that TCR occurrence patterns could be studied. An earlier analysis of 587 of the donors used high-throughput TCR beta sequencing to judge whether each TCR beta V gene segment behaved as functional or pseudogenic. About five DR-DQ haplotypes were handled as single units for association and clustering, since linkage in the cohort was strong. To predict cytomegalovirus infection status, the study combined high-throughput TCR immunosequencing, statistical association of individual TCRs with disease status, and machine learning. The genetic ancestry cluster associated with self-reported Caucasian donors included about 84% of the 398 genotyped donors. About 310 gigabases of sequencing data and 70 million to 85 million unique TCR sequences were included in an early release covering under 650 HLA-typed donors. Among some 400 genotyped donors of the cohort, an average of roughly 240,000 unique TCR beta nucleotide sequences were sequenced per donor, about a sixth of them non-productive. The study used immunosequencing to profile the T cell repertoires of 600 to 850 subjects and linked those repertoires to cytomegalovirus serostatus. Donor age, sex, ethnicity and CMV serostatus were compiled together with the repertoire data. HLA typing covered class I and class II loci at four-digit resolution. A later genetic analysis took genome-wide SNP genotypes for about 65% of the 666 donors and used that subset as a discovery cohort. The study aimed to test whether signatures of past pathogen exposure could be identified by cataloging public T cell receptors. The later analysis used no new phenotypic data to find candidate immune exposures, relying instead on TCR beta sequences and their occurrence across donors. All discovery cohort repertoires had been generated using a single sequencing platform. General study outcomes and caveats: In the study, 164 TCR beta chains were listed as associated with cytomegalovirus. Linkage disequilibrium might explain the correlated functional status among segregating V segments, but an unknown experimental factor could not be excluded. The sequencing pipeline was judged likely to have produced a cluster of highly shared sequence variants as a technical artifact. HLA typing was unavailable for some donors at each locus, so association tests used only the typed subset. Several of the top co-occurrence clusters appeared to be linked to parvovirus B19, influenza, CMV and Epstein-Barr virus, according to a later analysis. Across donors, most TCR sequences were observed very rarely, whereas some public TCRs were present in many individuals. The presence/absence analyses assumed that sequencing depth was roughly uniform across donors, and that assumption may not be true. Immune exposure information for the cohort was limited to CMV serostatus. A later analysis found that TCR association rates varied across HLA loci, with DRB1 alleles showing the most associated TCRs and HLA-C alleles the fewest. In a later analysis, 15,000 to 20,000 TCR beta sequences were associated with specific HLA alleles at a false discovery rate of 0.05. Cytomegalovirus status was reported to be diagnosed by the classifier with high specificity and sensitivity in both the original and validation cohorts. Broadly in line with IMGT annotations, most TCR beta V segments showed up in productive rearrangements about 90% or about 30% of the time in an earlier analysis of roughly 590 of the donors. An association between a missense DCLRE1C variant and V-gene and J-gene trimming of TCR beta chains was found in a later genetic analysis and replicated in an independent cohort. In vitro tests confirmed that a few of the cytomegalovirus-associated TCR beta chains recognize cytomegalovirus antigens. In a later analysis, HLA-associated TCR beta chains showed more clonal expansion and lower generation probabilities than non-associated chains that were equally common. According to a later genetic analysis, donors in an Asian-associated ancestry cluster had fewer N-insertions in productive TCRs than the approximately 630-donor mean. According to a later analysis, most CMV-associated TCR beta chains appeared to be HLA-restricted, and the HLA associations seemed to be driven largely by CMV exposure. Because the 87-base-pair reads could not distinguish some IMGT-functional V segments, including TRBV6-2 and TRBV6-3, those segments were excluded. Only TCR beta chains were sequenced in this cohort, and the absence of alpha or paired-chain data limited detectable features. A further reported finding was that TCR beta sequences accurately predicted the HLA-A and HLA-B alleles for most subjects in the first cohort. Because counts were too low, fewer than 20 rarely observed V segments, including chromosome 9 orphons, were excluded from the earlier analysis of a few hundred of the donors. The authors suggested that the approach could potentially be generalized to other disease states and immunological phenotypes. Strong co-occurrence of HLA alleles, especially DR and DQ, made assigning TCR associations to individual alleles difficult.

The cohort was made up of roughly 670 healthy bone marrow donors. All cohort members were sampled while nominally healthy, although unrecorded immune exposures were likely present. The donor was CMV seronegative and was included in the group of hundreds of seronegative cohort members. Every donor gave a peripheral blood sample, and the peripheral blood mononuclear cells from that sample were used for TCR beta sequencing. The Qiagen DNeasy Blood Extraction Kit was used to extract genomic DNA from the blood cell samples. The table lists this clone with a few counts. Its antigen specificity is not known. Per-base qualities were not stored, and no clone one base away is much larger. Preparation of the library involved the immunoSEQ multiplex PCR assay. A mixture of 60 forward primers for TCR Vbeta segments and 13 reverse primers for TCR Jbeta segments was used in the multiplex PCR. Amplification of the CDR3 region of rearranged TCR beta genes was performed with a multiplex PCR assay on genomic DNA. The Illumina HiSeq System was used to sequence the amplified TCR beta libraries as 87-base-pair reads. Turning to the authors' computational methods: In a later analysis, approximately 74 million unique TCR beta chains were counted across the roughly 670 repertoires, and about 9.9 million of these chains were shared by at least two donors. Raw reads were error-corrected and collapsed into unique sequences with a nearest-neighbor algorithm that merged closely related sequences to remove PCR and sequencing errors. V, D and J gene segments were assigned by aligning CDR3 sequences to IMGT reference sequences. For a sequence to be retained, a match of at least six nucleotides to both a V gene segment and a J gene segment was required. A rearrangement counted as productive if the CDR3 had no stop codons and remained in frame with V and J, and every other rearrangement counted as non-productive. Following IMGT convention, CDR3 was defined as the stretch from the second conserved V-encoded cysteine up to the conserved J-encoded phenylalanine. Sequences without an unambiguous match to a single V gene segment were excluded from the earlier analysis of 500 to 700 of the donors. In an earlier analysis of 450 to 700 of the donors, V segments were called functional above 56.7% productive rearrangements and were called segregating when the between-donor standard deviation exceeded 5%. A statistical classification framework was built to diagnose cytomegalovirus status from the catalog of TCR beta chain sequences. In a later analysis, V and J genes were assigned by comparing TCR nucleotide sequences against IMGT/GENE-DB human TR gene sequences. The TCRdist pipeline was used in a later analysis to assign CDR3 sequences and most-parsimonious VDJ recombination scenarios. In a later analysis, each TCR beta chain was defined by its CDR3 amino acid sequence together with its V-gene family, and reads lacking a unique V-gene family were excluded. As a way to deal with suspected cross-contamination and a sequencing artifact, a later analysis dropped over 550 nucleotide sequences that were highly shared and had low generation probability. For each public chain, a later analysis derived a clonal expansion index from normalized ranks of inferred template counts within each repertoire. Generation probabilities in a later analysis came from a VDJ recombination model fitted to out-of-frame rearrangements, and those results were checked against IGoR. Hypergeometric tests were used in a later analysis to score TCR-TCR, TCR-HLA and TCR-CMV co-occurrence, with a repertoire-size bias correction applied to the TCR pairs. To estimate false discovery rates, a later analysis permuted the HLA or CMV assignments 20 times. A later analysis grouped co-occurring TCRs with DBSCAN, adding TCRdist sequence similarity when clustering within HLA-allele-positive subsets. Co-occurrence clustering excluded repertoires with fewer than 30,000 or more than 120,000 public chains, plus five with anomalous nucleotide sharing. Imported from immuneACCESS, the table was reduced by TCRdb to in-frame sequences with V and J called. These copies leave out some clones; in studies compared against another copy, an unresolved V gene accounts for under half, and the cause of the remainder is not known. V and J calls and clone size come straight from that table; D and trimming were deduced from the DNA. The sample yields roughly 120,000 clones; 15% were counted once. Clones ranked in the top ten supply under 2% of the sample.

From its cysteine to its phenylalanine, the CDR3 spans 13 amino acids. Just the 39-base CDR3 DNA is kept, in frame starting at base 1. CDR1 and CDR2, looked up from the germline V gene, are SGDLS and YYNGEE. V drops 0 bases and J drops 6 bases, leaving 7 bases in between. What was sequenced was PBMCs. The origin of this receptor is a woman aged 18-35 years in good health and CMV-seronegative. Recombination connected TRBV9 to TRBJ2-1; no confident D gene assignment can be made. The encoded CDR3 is CASSVGAGNEQFF. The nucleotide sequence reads TGTGCCAGCAGCGTAGGGGCAGGCAATGAGCAGTTCTTC.